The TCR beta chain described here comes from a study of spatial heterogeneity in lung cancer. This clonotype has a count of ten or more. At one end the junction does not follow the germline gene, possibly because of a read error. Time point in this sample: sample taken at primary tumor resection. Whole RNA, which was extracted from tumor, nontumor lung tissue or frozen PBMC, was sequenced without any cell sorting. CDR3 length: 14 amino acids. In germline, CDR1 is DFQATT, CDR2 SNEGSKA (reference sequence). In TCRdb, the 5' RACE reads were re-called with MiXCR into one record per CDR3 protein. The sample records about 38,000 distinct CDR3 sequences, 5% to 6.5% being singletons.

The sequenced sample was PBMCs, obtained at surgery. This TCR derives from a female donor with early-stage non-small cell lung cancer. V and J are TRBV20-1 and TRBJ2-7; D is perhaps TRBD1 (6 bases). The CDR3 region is CSAAPDRNSHEQYF. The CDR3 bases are TGCAGTGCGGCCCCGGACAGAAACTCCCACGAGCAGTACTTC.